Included here is one T cell receptor beta chain sequence, with context. This CDR3 comprises 13 residues. Trimming cost V 7 bases and J 0 bases, with 9 bases left between them. Germline CDR1 and CDR2: MNHNS and SASEGT. The sample originates from a study of patients and donors after allogeneic stem cell transplantation. One entry per CDR3 protein, called by TCRdb with MiXCR from the RT-PCR reads. The table has some 880,000 distinct CDR3 sequences, approximately 19% seen once; the top ten hold around 6%. This receptor was obtained from a human donor who was either an allogeneic HSCT recipient or a stem cell or donor lymphocyte infusion donor (not recorded which). It is not recorded whose cells these are; they may come from a transplant donor. The V call is TRBV6-1, the J call TRBJ1-1, with D possibly matching TRBD1 (5 bases). The specimen sequenced was blood, either unsorted or a sorted T cell fraction (not recorded which). CDR3 protein: CASTATVNTEAFF. In DNA form, the CDR3 reads TGTGCCAGCACCGCGACAGTGAACACTGAAGCTTTCTTT.